A selection of T cell receptor beta chains follows, all from one sample in a study of CD8+CD57+ T cells in acquired aplastic anemia. TCRdb reanalysed the reads using MiXCR and keeps one entry per CDR3 protein. Seen here are some 200,000 distinct CDR3 sequences, 34% observed once, and the top ten hold 1% to 1.3%. The sample comprised sorted CD4+, CD8+, or CD8+CD57+ T cells (not recorded which) from PBMCs. These receptors all come from a human donor in good health, serving as a control. Both conserved end residues are part of each CDR3. Each record gives: V gene, D gene, J gene, clone size, CDR3 DNA, CDR3 protein. The D gene is left open where the match is weak. Only some rows state a clone size, as once, few, many or a class for expanded clones.

>TRBV5-1|-|TRBJ1-1|many
TGCGCCAGCAGGCTCACAATGCAACTTAACACTGAAGCTTTCTTT
CASRLTMQLNTEAFF
>TRBV6-5|-|TRBJ1-6|many
TGTGCCAGCAGTTACGATAGGTCCCTCCACTTT
CASSYDRSLHF
>TRBV15|-|TRBJ1-6|-
TGTGCCACCAGCAGAGATCTGGCCCAGGGTTCGTCACCCCTCCACTTT
CATSRDLAQGSSPLHF
>TRBV15|-|TRBJ1-6|-
TGTGCCACCAGGAATAATGTAGGTTATTCACCCCTCCACTTT
CATRNNVGYSPLHF
>TRBV7-9|TRBD1|TRBJ2-7|-
TGTGCCGGCGAAGGACAGGGCGGCGAGCAGTACTTC
CAGEGQGGEQYF
>TRBV10-3|-|TRBJ2-7|-
TGTGCCACAGAGGGCAGGGGCTCCTACGAGCAGTACTTC
CATEGRGSYEQYF
>TRBV6-1|-|TRBJ1-2|many
TGTGCCAGCAGTGATAGCGGGACACTATGGCATGGCTACACCTTC
CASSDSGTLWHGYTF
>TRBV20-1|TRBD2|TRBJ2-1|-
TGCAGTGCTAGAGATGGTCTCGCTAGCGGGAGGGCCGTGCAGTTCTTC
CSARDGLASGRAVQFF
>TRBV7-8|-|TRBJ2-7|-
TGTGCCAGCAGCTTTGAGCGTAGGACCTTCTACGAGCAGTACTTC
CASSFERRTFYEQYF
>TRBV27|-|TRBJ1-2|few
TGTGCCAGCAGTTTAAGAGGGATCGGTGGCTACACCTTC
CASSLRGIGGYTF
>TRBV11-1|-|TRBJ2-2|-
TGTGCCAGCAGCTTAGCGGGGGGCGCGGCGACCGGGGAGCTGTTTTTT
CASSLAGGAATGELFF
>TRBV6-1|-|TRBJ1-6|-
TGTGCCAGCAGGACCACAGGGACAAATTCACCCCTCCACTTT
CASRTTGTNSPLHF
>TRBV7-6|-|TRBJ2-7|-
TGTGCCAGCAGCTTATTACAGGGAGGTACTCCCTACGAGCAGTACTTC
CASSLLQGGTPYEQYF
>TRBV2|-|TRBJ1-5|few
TGTGCCGGCCGGGCAGCGAGCAATCAGCCCCAGCATTTT
CAGRAASNQPQHF
>TRBV20-1|TRBD2|TRBJ2-3|many
TGCAGTGCTAGAGACAGCCTAGCGGGCACAGATACGCAGTATTTT
CSARDSLAGTDTQYF
>TRBV19|-|TRBJ2-7|-
TGTGCCAGTAGTGGCGACATAACCCACGAGCAGTACTTC
CASSGDITHEQYF
>TRBV20-1|TRBD1|TRBJ1-3|many
TGCAGTGCTAGTCCTATTGGGACAGGCACTGGAAACACCATATATTTT
CSASPIGTGTGNTIYF
>TRBV5-1|-|TRBJ1-6|-
TGCGCCAGCAGCTTGGACAGACCTTATAATTCACCCCTCCACTTT
CASSLDRPYNSPLHF
>TRBV12-3/TRBV12-4|-|TRBJ2-7|many
TGTGCCAGCAGTTATAGGGGTACGCAGTACTTC
CASSYRGTQYF
>TRBV7-2|TRBD1|TRBJ1-2|-
TGTGCCAGCAGCTGGGGACAGGCCTATGGCTACACCTTC
CASSWGQAYGYTF
>TRBV7-3|-|TRBJ1-1|many
TGTGCCAGCAGCTTACAAGGGGGGGGCACTGAAGCTTTCTTT
CASSLQGGGTEAFF
>TRBV19|-|TRBJ1-1|-
TGTGCCAGTAGTAGGACTAGCGGGGGCAGAGCTTTCTTT
CASSRTSGGRAFF
>TRBV19|-|TRBJ2-7|many
TGTGCCAGTAGTTTTAGGAACGCAGCGTCCTACGAGCAGTACTTC
CASSFRNAASYEQYF
>TRBV6-1|TRBD1|TRBJ2-7|many
TGTGCCAGCAGTGAAACAGGGGGCGAGCAGTACTTC
CASSETGGEQYF
>TRBV5-1|TRBD2|TRBJ2-7|-
TGCGCCAGCAGCCTTTTCGGTGGCGGGAGGCTTCCCTACGAGCAGTACTTC
CASSLFGGGRLPYEQYF
>TRBV24-1|TRBD1|TRBJ1-2|few
TGTGCCACCAGTGATTTCCGGACAGGCAGCACCTTC
CATSDFRTGSTF
>TRBV19|-|TRBJ2-5|many
TGTGCCAGTAGTATAGATCAAGAGACCCAGTACTTC
CASSIDQETQYF
>TRBV20-1|TRBD1|TRBJ2-3|many
TGCAGTGCTCCGGACAGGATCACAGATACGCAGTATTTT
CSAPDRITDTQYF
>TRBV5-1|TRBD1|TRBJ2-1|few
TGCGCCAGCAGCTTTGACAGGGTTTCCTACAATGAGCAGTTCTTC
CASSFDRVSYNEQFF
>TRBV15|TRBD1|TRBJ1-2|many
TGTGCCACCAGCAGAGGGACAGGGGGCGGATATGGCTACACCTTC
CATSRGTGGGYGYTF
>TRBV10-3|-|TRBJ2-1|-
TGTGCCATCAGTGTCAGCGGTATCTCCTACAATGAGCAGTTCTTC
CAISVSGISYNEQFF
>TRBV7-9|TRBD1|TRBJ2-7|-
TGCGCCAGCAGCCGCCCGGGACAGATCACCTACGAGCAGTACTTC
CASSRPGQITYEQYF
>TRBV5-1|-|TRBJ2-7|many
TGCGCCAGCAGCTTGGTGGACAGATTCTACGAGCAGTACTTC
CASSLVDRFYEQYF
>TRBV10-1|TRBD2|TRBJ2-3|-
TGCGCCAGCAGTGATCGGCTAGCGGTTGGGGATACGCAGTATTTT
CASSDRLAVGDTQYF
>TRBV20-1|TRBD2|TRBJ2-7|-
TGCAGTGCTAGACCCCTTCGCGGGAGAGCCTACGAGCAGTACTTC
CSARPLRGRAYEQYF
>TRBV7-3|-|TRBJ2-1|few
TGTGCCAGCAGCCAGAGACCGGGGCCCAACAATGAGCAGTTCTTC
CASSQRPGPNNEQFF
>TRBV11-1|TRBD1|TRBJ2-5|-
TGTGCCAGCAGCCCAAGGGGACAGGGCTCTATTCTTCGCGGGACCCAGTACTTC
CASSPRGQGSILRGTQYF
>TRBV19|-|TRBJ1-1|many
TGTGCCAGTAATTTCCTCCAGGGGCACACTGAAGCTTTCTTT
CASNFLQGHTEAFF
>TRBV4-3|-|TRBJ2-2|few
TGCGCCAGCAGCCAGAACGTCGGGGCACTAGTCGCCGGGGAGCTGTTTTTT
CASSQNVGALVAGELFF
>TRBV19|-|TRBJ1-3|-
TGTGCCAGTAGTAAACCCGGGGCGGGTGGAAACACCATATATTTT
CASSKPGAGGNTIYF
>TRBV5-8|-|TRBJ1-2|many
TGTGCCAGCAGCTTGGGGGGAAACAGAGCTGAAGGCTACACCTTC
CASSLGGNRAEGYTF
>TRBV2|-|TRBJ2-1|-
TGTGCCAGCAGTCGCCTACAAGGCAATGAGCAGTTCTTC
CASSRLQGNEQFF
>TRBV5-1|TRBD2|TRBJ2-7|many
TGCGCCAGCAGTTCGGTTCGTGACGGGGGGTACGAGCAGTACTTC
CASSSVRDGGYEQYF